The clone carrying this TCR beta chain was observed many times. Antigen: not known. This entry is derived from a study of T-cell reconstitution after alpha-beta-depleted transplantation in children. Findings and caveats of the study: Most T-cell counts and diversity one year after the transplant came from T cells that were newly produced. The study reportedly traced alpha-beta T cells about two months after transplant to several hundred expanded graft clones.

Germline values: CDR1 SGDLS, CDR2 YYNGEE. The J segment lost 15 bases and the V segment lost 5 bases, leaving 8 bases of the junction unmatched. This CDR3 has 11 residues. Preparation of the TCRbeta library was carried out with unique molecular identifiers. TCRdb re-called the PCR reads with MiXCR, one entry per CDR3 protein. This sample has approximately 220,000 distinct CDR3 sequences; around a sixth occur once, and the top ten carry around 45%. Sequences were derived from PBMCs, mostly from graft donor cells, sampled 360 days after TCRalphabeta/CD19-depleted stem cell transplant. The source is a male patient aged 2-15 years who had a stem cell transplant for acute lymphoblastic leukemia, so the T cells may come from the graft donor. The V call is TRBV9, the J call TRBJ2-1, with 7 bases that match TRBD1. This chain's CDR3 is CASRRQGETFF. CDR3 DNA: TGTGCCAGCAGGCGACAGGGCGAGACGTTCTTC. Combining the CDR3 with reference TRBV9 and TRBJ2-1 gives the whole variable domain DSGVTQTPKHLITATGQRVTLRCSPRSGDLSVYWYQQSLDQGLQFLIQYYNGEERAKGNILERFSAQQFPDLHSELNLSSLELGDSALYFCASRRQGETFFGPGTRLTVL.